This entry lists 20 T cell receptor beta chains sequenced from one sample in a study of cytomegalovirus exposure and HLA in healthy donors. In the PCR, 60 Vbeta and 13 Jbeta primers were used. Here immunoSEQ multiplex PCR was the method, and the copy in TCRdb shows in-frame clones only, minus some. In the table there are under 110,000 clones, more than 80% of which are singletons. The sequenced material came from PBMCs. All receptors derive from a young man in good health and CMV-seronegative.

The chain couples TRBV10-3 to TRBJ2-5, with a possible D match to TRBD2 (5 bases). The germline V gene encodes CDR1 ENHRY and CDR2 SYGVKD. This CDR3 is 15 amino acids long. The V and J ends lost 3 bases and 2 bases respectively, with 13 bases between them. The DNA of the CDR3 is TGTGCCATCAGTGAAGAGGGTCGGGTGCAAGAGACCCAGTACTTC. Its translation: CAISEEGRVQETQYF.

The CDR3 protein is CASSEKQGTDGELFF. CDR3 in DNA: TGTGCCAGCAGCGAAAAACAGGGTACCGACGGGGAGCTGTTTTTT. The V call is TRBV9, the J call TRBJ2-2; D possibly corresponds to TRBD1 (6 bases). The CDR3 length is 15 residues. Germline loops: CDR1 SGDLS, CDR2 YYNGEE. The ends were cut back, 3 bases at V and 7 bases at J, with 16 bases in the middle. The variable domain in full, with the rest retrieved from reference TRBV9 and TRBJ2-2, is DSGVTQTPKHLITATGQRVTLRCSPRSGDLSVYWYQQSLDQGLQFLIQYYNGEERAKGNILERFSAQQFPDLHSELNLSSLELGDSALYFCASSEKQGTDGELFFGEGSRLTVL.

J is TRBJ1-3 and V is TRBV4-3; D is possibly TRBD1 (6 bases). The germline CDR1 and CDR2 sequences are LGHNA and YSLEER. This CDR3 is built from 15 residues. Trimming took 4 bases from V and 0 from J, leaving 10 bases between them. CDR3 DNA sequence: TGCGCCAGCAGCCCCGGGACATCCTCTGGAAACACCATATATTTT. This translates into CASSPGTSSGNTIYF.

The chain uses TRBV14 and TRBJ1-2; TRBD1 might be the D (6 bases). Germline CDR1 SGHDN, CDR2 FVKESK. This CDR3 contains 17 residues. V lost 0 bases and J lost 6, with 20 bases in between. CDR3: CASSQDSRFFWGHGYTF. The CDR3 nucleotides read TGTGCCAGCAGCCAAGATTCCCGTTTTTTTTGGGGGCATGGCTACACCTTC.

V and J are TRBV28 and TRBJ1-2; maybe TRBD1 (6 bases). The CDR3 consists of 15 residues. Trimming removed 4 bases at V and 4 bases at J, with 16 bases between. Germline V gene sequence: CDR1 MDHEN, CDR2 SYDVKM. The CDR3 reads CASSSRQEPLYGYTF. CDR3 nucleotide sequence: TGTGCCAGCAGTTCCCGACAGGAACCCCTCTATGGCTACACCTTC.

This chain connects TRBV9 to TRBJ1-1; the D is unclear. The germline gives CDR1 SGDLS, CDR2 YYNGEE. The CDR3 is 14 residues long. V was trimmed by 0 bases and J by 1 base, leaving 7 bases between them. The CDR3 bases are TGTGCCAGCAGCGTAGGGAGAAGGAACACTGAAGCTTTCTTT. Translated: CASSVGRRNTEAFF. The full variable domain, completed using reference TRBV9 and TRBJ1-1, is DSGVTQTPKHLITATGQRVTLRCSPRSGDLSVYWYQQSLDQGLQFLIQYYNGEERAKGNILERFSAQQFPDLHSELNLSSLELGDSALYFCASSVGRRNTEAFFGQGTRLTVV.

The rearrangement links TRBV4-3 to TRBJ1-5; D perhaps matches TRBD1 (6 bases). V lost 3 bases and J 7 bases, leaving 16 bases between the germline ends. Germline V gives CDR1 LGHNA, CDR2 YSLEER. The CDR3 is 15 residues long. CDR3 amino acids: CASSHHSRGAQPQHF. As DNA, the CDR3 is TGCGCCAGCAGCCATCATAGCCGGGGGGCACAGCCCCAGCATTTT.

The chain employs TRBV2 and TRBJ2-7; TRBD1 agrees at 7 bases. Per the germline V gene, CDR1 is SNHLY and CDR2 is FYNNEI. Trimming took 6 bases from V and 7 from J; bases not matched to a gene: 12. This CDR3 comprises 14 residues. CDR3: CASRGTGVGAEQYF. In DNA form, the CDR3 reads TGTGCCAGCAGGGGAACAGGGGTTGGGGCGGAGCAGTACTTC.

The V gene is TRBV5-1, the J gene TRBJ1-6, with TRBD1 as a possible D gene (5 bases). Trimming stripped 0 bases from V and 5 bases from J, with 12 bases between. CDR3 length: 16 residues. Germline V CDR1 and CDR2: SGHRS, YFSETQ. This CDR3 is CASSLATGDHNSPLHF. The CDR3 DNA reads TGCGCCAGCAGCTTGGCGACGGGGGACCATAATTCACCCCTCCACTTT.

This clone appeared a few times. The chain has TRBV5-1 and TRBJ2-7, with 9 bases fitting TRBD1. CDR1 SGHRS and CDR2 YFSETQ come from the germline V gene. The CDR3 is made up of 14 amino acids. V gave up 4 bases and J gave up 2 bases; unmatched junction bases: 4. CDR3 nucleotides: TGCGCCAGCAGCCCTGGACAGGGGCCCTACGAGCAGTACTTC. It is translated as CASSPGQGPYEQYF. Supplemented by reference TRBV5-1 and TRBJ2-7, the full variable domain reads KAGVTQTPRYLIKTRGQQVTLSCSPISGHRSVSWYQQTPGQGLQFLFEYFSETQRNKGNFPGRFSGRQFSNSRSEMNVSTLELGDSALYLCASSPGQGPYEQYFGPGTRLTVT.

The CDR3 nucleotides are TGTGCCAGCAAGGTGGGCTACCTATCCTACAATGAGCAGTTCTTC. Its translation is CASKVGYLSYNEQFF. The chain employs TRBV27 and TRBJ2-1; D not resolved. The germline CDR1 and CDR2 sequences are MNHEY and SMNVEV (reference sequence). The V gene lost 7 bases and the J gene lost 1 base, with 14 bases spanning the gap. This CDR3 comprises 15 residues.

The chain links TRBV10-3 to TRBJ2-7; TRBD1 matches 7 bases. Trimming cost V 6 bases and J 3 bases; bases outside gene matches: 8. Germline V lookup: CDR1 ENHRY, CDR2 SYGVKD. The CDR3 loop spans 14 amino acids. In DNA, the CDR3 is TGTGCCATCAGAAGCGAGACAGGGATCTACGAGCAGTACTTC. It codes for CAIRSETGIYEQYF.

This clone has more than one count but fewer than ten. The J gene is TRBJ1-2, the V gene TRBV4-2, with 9 bases aligning to TRBD1. This CDR3 is built from 18 residues. Looked up from germline, CDR1 is LGHNA and CDR2 is YNFKEQ. V was clipped by 3 bases and J by 1 base; unmatched bases: 12. The CDR3 reads CASSQTRQGVLRNYGYTF. The DNA of the CDR3 is TGTGCCAGCAGCCAGACTAGACAGGGGGTCCTCCGTAACTATGGCTACACCTTC.

The chain combines TRBV30 with TRBJ2-5; 7 bases match TRBD2. Germline CDR1 is GTSNPN and CDR2 is SVGIG (reference sequence). V gave up 1 base and J gave up 2 bases; unmatched junction bases: 13. CDR3 size: 17 residues. CDR3: CAWSALSARGRQETQYF. The CDR3 nucleotides are TGTGCCTGGAGTGCCCTCTCCGCGCGGGGGAGACAAGAGACCCAGTACTTC.

The V and J genes are TRBV15 and TRBJ2-2; TRBD2 matches 7 bases. This CDR3 is built from 14 residues. Looked up from germline, CDR1 is LNHNV and CDR2 is YYDKDF (reference sequence). J gave up 6 bases and V 3 bases, and 4 bases lay outside the gene matches. The CDR3 here is CATSRTSKAGELFF. CDR3 sequence (DNA): TGTGCCACCAGCAGGACTAGCAAGGCCGGGGAGCTGTTTTTT. Looking up the rest from reference TRBV15 and TRBJ2-2 gives the full variable domain: DAMVIQNPRYQVTQFGKPVTLSCSQTLNHNVMYWYQQKSSQAPKLLFHYYDKDFNNEADTPDNFQSRRPNTSFCFLDIRSPGLGDTAMYLCATSRTSKAGELFFGEGSRLTVL.

This rearrangement joins TRBV4-1 to TRBJ2-5; D possibly corresponds to TRBD1 (6 bases). The germline V gene encodes CDR1 MGHRA and CDR2 YSYEKL. The V end was cut by 1 base, the J end by 5 bases, with 20 bases between. The CDR3 extends over 17 amino acids. CDR3 bases: TGCGCCAGCAGCCAAGGAATGGGGTCAGCGAGGGGGGAGACCCAGTACTTC. This codes for CASSQGMGSARGETQYF.

The chain couples TRBV28 to TRBJ2-1, with unresolved D. Between the trimmed V and J ends, which lost 3 bases and 7 bases, there was a span of 22 bases. The CDR3 has 17 amino acids. Per the germline V gene, CDR1 is MDHEN and CDR2 is SYDVKM. In DNA, the CDR3 is TGTGCCAGCAGTTTGGGCGATCGATGGCTTCATTCAAATGAGCAGTTCTTC. It encodes CASSLGDRWLHSNEQFF. The whole variable domain, filled in from reference TRBV28 and TRBJ2-1, reads DVKVTQSSRYLVKRTGEKVFLECVQDMDHENMFWYRQDPGLGLRLIYFSYDVKMKEKGDIPEGYSVSREKKERFSLILESASTNQTSMYLCASSLGDRWLHSNEQFFGPGTRLTVL.

CDR3: CASSVAGTGNSYEQYF. The CDR3 DNA is TGTGCCAGCAGCGTTGCCGGGACAGGGAACTCCTACGAGCAGTACTTC. The rearrangement joins TRBV9 to TRBJ2-7, with 9 bases aligning to TRBD1. The CDR3 is made up of 16 amino acids. Losses at the gene ends were 2 bases for V and 0 bases for J; bases not matched to a gene: 6. Per germline, CDR1 SGDLS and CDR2 YYNGEE.

V and J are TRBV7-2 and TRBJ2-7; D perhaps matches TRBD2 (6 bases). Germline CDR1 reads SGHTA; CDR2 reads FQGNSA. The V end was cut by 5 bases, the J end by 6 bases, with 14 bases between. There are 13 residues in the CDR3. The CDR3 DNA follows: TGTGCCAGCAGCGTCGGGACTTGGGGCGAGCAGTACTTC. Translation gives CASSVGTWGEQYF.

This clone has more than one count but fewer than ten. The chain uses TRBV7-9 and TRBJ2-3, with 8 bases aligning to TRBD2. The CDR3 sequence is 17 residues long. CDR1 and CDR2 from the germline V gene are SEHNR and FQNEAQ (reference sequence). Trimming took 5 bases from V and 4 from J; bases not matched to a gene: 14. The CDR3 is CASSASILAGSADTQYF. CDR3 DNA sequence: TGTGCCAGCAGCGCGAGCATATTAGCGGGGTCAGCAGATACGCAGTATTTT.